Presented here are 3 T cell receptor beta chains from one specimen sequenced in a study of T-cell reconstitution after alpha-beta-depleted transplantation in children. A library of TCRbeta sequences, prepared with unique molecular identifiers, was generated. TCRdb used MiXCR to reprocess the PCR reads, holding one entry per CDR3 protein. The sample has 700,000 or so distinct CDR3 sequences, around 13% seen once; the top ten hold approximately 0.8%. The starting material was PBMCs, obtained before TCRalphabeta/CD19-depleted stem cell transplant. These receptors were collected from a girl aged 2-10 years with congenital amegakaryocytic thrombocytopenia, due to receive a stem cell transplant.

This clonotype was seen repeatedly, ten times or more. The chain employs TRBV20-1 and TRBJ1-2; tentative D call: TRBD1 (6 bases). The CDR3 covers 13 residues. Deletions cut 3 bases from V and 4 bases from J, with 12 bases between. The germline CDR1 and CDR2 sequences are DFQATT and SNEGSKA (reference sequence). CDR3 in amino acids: CSARQTGSYGYTF. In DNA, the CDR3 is TGCAGTGCTAGGCAAACAGGGAGCTATGGCTACACCTTC.

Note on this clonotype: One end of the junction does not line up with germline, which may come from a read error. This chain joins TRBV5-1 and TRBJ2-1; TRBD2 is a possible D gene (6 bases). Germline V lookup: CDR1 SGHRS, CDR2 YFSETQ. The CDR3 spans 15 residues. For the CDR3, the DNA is TGCGCCACCAGCCTCAGCGGGCTAGCCCGAGGTGAGCAGTTCTTC. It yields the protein CATSLSGLARGEQFF.

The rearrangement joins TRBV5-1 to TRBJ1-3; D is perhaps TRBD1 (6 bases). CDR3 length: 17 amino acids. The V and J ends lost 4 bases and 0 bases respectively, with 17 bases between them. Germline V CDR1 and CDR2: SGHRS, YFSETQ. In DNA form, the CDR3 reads TGCGCCAGCAGCCTATCTGACAGGCCCTCCTCTGGAAACACCATATATTTT. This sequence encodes CASSLSDRPSSGNTIYF. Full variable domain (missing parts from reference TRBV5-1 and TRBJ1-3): KAGVTQTPRYLIKTRGQQVTLSCSPISGHRSVSWYQQTPGQGLQFLFEYFSETQRNKGNFPGRFSGRQFSNSRSEMNVSTLELGDSALYLCASSLSDRPSSGNTIYFGEGSWLTVV.